These 27 T cell receptor beta chains share one sample of origin, sequenced in a study of cytomegalovirus exposure and HLA in healthy donors. It was with 60 Vbeta and 13 Jbeta primers that the PCR ran. Sequencing used immunoSEQ multiplex PCR; TCRdb keeps in-frame clones, though not all of them. The table has 150,000 to 200,000 clones, roughly four fifths seen once. The sample taken for sequencing was PBMCs. All receptors derive from a man between 40 and 49 years old in good health and CMV-seropositive.

This chain joins TRBV7-2 and TRBJ1-5; D gene uncertain. The germline V gene encodes CDR1 SGHTA and CDR2 FQGNSA. The CDR3 covers 12 residues. V was trimmed by 5 bases and J by 1 base, leaving 3 bases between them. The CDR3 nucleotides are TGTGCCAGCAGCCTAAGCAATCAGCCCCAGCATTTT. Translating it yields CASSLSNQPQHF. Looking up the rest from reference TRBV7-2 and TRBJ1-5 gives the full variable domain: GAGVSQSPSNKVTEKGKDVELRCDPISGHTALYWYRQSLGQGLEFLIYFQGNSAPDKSGLPSDRFSAERTGGSVSTLTIQRTQQEDSAVYLCASSLSNQPQHFGDGTRLSIL.

The CDR3 nucleotides are TGTGCCACCAGCAGAGAGGTGGCATACGAGCAGTACTTC. As protein: CATSREVAYEQYF. V gene TRBV15 combines with J gene TRBJ2-7; D is ambiguous. The germline V gene encodes CDR1 LNHNV and CDR2 YYDKDF (reference sequence). Between the trimmed V and J ends, which lost 0 bases and 4 bases, there was a span of 7 bases. The CDR3 covers 13 residues.

In its sample, this clone was seen once. V and J are TRBV27 and TRBJ1-6; 8 bases align to TRBD1. The CDR3 contains 14 residues. The germline CDR1 and CDR2 sequences are MNHEY and SMNVEV (reference sequence). Unmatched junction bases numbered 3, after V lost 2 bases and J lost 9 bases. CDR3 residues: CASSLGQGISPLHF. The CDR3 DNA follows: TGTGCCAGCAGTTTAGGACAGGGTATTTCACCCCTCCACTTT.

The V and J genes are TRBV11-2 and TRBJ2-2; tentatively, D is TRBD1 (5 bases). CDR1 and CDR2 from the germline V gene are SGHAT and FQNNGV. V was pared by 2 bases and J by 5 bases, with 12 bases between. The CDR3 spans 15 residues. CDR3 bases: TGTGCCAGCAGCTTATGGACAACCCAGACCGGGGAGCTGTTTTTT. This translates into CASSLWTTQTGELFF.

V gene TRBV6-1 combines with J gene TRBJ2-3; no clear D. This CDR3 region has 13 residues. Between the trimmed V and J ends, which lost 6 bases and 8 bases, there was a span of 15 bases. Germline CDR1 reads MNHNS; CDR2 reads SASEGT. The CDR3 sequence is CASRNPSSGTQYF. CDR3 DNA sequence: TGTGCCAGCAGAAACCCTTCCTCGGGTACGCAGTATTTT.

The chain carries TRBV27 and TRBJ1-1, with 7 positions matching TRBD1. Germline V gene data show CDR1 as MNHEY and CDR2 as SMNVEV (reference sequence). Losses at the gene ends were 2 bases for V and 5 bases for J; bases not matched to a gene: 5. The CDR3 runs to 14 residues. In DNA form, the CDR3 reads TGTGCCAGCAGTTTAGAGGGGGCAGGTACTGAAGCTTTCTTT. The encoded protein is CASSLEGAGTEAFF.

This chain connects TRBV7-9 to TRBJ2-5; unclear D gene. V shed 2 bases and J shed 4 bases, with 11 bases lying between them. Germline values: CDR1 SEHNR, CDR2 FQNEAQ (reference sequence). The CDR3 runs 14 residues. CDR3 region: CASSLKQFLETQYF. CDR3 nucleotide sequence: TGTGCCAGCAGCTTAAAACAGTTCCTAGAGACCCAGTACTTC.

V and J are TRBV5-6 and TRBJ2-6; D remains unclear. The CDR3 runs to 15 residues. Germline V gives CDR1 SGHDT, CDR2 YYEEEE. V was trimmed by 2 bases and J by 0 bases, leaving 6 bases between them. CDR3 in amino acids: CASSFSSSGANVLTF. DNA of the CDR3: TGTGCCAGCAGCTTTTCATCCTCTGGGGCCAACGTCCTGACTTTC.

This clone was seen a handful of times. V and J are TRBV2 and TRBJ2-1; 7 bases align to TRBD1. The CDR3 length is 13 residues. V lost 6 bases, J lost 5 bases, and 4 bases stayed unmatched. The germline CDR1 and CDR2 sequences are SNHLY and FYNNEI. CDR3 DNA: TGTGCCAGCAGGAGGGACAGAAACAATGAGCAGTTCTTC. Amino acids: CASRRDRNNEQFF.

As DNA, the CDR3 is TGTGCCAGCAGCCCTTTCTGGGGGGAAGAGACCCAGTACTTC. Residues: CASSPFWGEETQYF. V usage is TRBV11-2 and J usage is TRBJ2-5; D possibly corresponds to TRBD2 (6 bases). Germline CDR1 is SGHAT and CDR2 is FQNNGV. The germline V and J ends were trimmed by 5 bases and 3 bases, with 13 bases remaining between them. The CDR3 spans 14 residues.

This clone has a handful of counts. The rearrangement joins TRBV7-9 to TRBJ1-2; D uncertain. The CDR3 totals 14 residues. CDR1 is SEHNR and CDR2 is FQNEAQ in the germline V gene (reference sequence). Trimming shortened V by 4 bases and J by 0 bases, and 9 bases separated the two germline ends. The CDR3 nucleotides read TGTGCCAGCAGCTCCCCCCCTCCTAACTATGGCTACACCTTC. It codes for CASSSPPPNYGYTF.

This clone appeared once. This sequence joins TRBV18 and TRBJ2-1; possibly TRBD2 for D (6 bases). The CDR3 runs to 14 residues. V lost 6 bases, J lost 6 bases, and 15 bases lay in between. Germline-derived CDR1 and CDR2 are KGHSH and LQKENI. The CDR3 region has the DNA TGTGCCAGCTCCCGGCGGGAAAGTCGCAATGAGCAGTTCTTC. Translated, it gives CASSRRESRNEQFF.

This clone has only a few counts. This sequence joins TRBV11-2 and TRBJ1-4; no definite D call. CDR3 length: 14 residues. Germline V lookup: CDR1 SGHAT, CDR2 FQNNGV. V lost 0 bases and J lost 4, with 6 bases in between. CDR3 residues: CASSLDLFNEKLFF. For the CDR3, the DNA is TGTGCCAGCAGCTTAGATCTTTTTAATGAAAAACTGTTTTTT.

The V gene is TRBV7-3, the J gene TRBJ2-7; D gene ambiguous. The V and J ends lost 0 bases and 0 bases respectively, with 3 bases between them. CDR3 length: 13 residues. Germline V gene lookup returns CDR1 SGHTA and CDR2 FQGTGA. CDR3 sequence: CASSLTRSYEQYF. The CDR3 nucleotides read TGTGCCAGCAGCTTAACCCGCTCCTACGAGCAGTACTTC.

The chain employs TRBV6-1 and TRBJ1-5; 7 nucleotides align to TRBD1. The CDR3 consists of 15 residues. Germline V gives CDR1 MNHNS, CDR2 SASEGT. V lost 3 bases and J lost 8; bases outside the gene matches: 10. CDR3 DNA: TGTGCCAGCAGTGAGGCCGGGGGCCAGGGGGAGCCCCAGCATTTT. It specifies CASSEAGGQGEPQHF.

The rearrangement uses TRBV28 and TRBJ2-7, with a possible D match to TRBD1 (5 bases). CDR1 and CDR2 (germline): MDHEN, SYDVKM. The V and J ends lost 4 bases and 2 bases respectively, with 18 bases between them. There are 16 residues in the CDR3. In DNA form, the CDR3 reads TGTGCCAGCAGTTCCGGTTCCGGTCCAGGGACCTACGAGCAGTACTTC. As protein: CASSSGSGPGTYEQYF.

This clone was seen only once. The chain combines TRBV6-1 with TRBJ2-1; 9 bases are a match to TRBD2. The CDR3 consists of 15 residues. Trimming at V came to 3 bases and at J to 7 bases, leaving 7 bases not matched to a gene. Germline V lookup: CDR1 MNHNS, CDR2 SASEGT. DNA of the CDR3: TGTGCCAGCAGTGACGGCGGGGGGGCGGTGAATGAGCAGTTCTTC. It is translated as CASSDGGGAVNEQFF.

The chain links TRBV5-4 to TRBJ1-1; D gene uncertain. Trimming took off 4 bases at V and 0 bases at J, with 16 bases between the two ends. CDR1 SGHNT and CDR2 YYREEE come from the germline V gene (reference sequence). The CDR3 loop spans 16 amino acids. DNA of the CDR3: TGTGCCAGCAGCCAAGACGGAGGGCTTCTGAACACTGAAGCTTTCTTT. Its protein is CASSQDGGLLNTEAFF. The full variable domain, rest sourced from reference TRBV5-4 and TRBJ1-1, is ETGVTQSPTHLIKTRGQQVTLRCSSQSGHNTVSWYQQALGQGPQFIFQYYREEENGRGNFPPRFSGLQFPNYSSELNVNALELDDSALYLCASSQDGGLLNTEAFFGQGTRLTVV.

V gene TRBV18 combines with J gene TRBJ2-3; D not certain. This CDR3 is built from 13 residues. V lost 3 bases and J 6 bases, leaving 10 bases between the germline ends. Per germline, CDR1 KGHSH and CDR2 LQKENI. CDR3 loop: CASSPPSGDTQYF. The DNA of the CDR3 is TGTGCCAGCTCACCGCCATCCGGGGATACGCAGTATTTT.

The sample holds one count of this clone. The rearrangement links TRBV7-8 to TRBJ1-2; TRBD1 might be the D (6 bases). V shed 5 bases and J shed 8 bases, with 12 bases lying between them. The CDR3 spans 12 residues. Germline V gene data show CDR1 as SGHVS and CDR2 as FQNEAQ. CDR3 loop: CASSDAGVGYTF. The CDR3 coding sequence is TGTGCCAGCAGCGATGCAGGGGTAGGCTACACCTTC.

V gene TRBV6-6 combines with J gene TRBJ1-5, with TRBD1 matching 9 bases. Germline V CDR1 and CDR2: MNHNY, SVGAGI (reference sequence). V dropped 7 bases and J dropped 5; count of bases not matched to a gene: 9. The CDR3 loop spans 15 amino acids. The CDR3 sequence is CASNPTGGADQPQHF. DNA of the CDR3: TGTGCCAGCAACCCTACAGGGGGCGCGGATCAGCCCCAGCATTTT.

The rearrangement links TRBV6-5 to TRBJ2-5; 7 bases line up with TRBD2. This CDR3 has 14 residues. Germline V gene lookup returns CDR1 MNHEY and CDR2 SVGAGI. V lost 7 bases and J lost 5; bases outside the gene matches: 10. The CDR3 DNA follows: TGTGCCAGCACTGCCGGGGGGAGCTGGGAGACCCAGTACTTC. It translates to CASTAGGSWETQYF.

The chain employs TRBV19 and TRBJ1-5; a weak D match, TRBD1 (5 bases). V was cut by 5 bases and J by 7 bases, with 18 bases left in between. CDR3 length: 15 amino acids. Germline loops: CDR1 LNHDA, CDR2 SQIVND (reference sequence). CDR3 residues: CASSAGAGYDQPQHF. The CDR3 DNA sequence: TGTGCCAGTAGTGCCGGCGCAGGGTATGACCAGCCCCAGCATTTT.

The chain joins TRBV11-1 to TRBJ2-3; TRBD2 agrees at 12 bases. This CDR3 has 17 residues. Germline V gene lookup returns CDR1 SGHAT and CDR2 FQDESV (reference sequence). V gave up 4 bases and J gave up 3 bases; unmatched junction bases: 8. DNA for the CDR3: TGTGCCAGCAGCTCGACTAGCGGGAGCATGAGAACAGATACGCAGTATTTT. This codes for CASSSTSGSMRTDTQYF.

This sequence joins TRBV6-4 and TRBJ1-2; D perhaps matches TRBD1 (6 bases). CDR3 length: 14 residues. Germline V gene data show CDR1 as MRHNA and CDR2 as SNTAGT. V lost 6 bases and J lost 8, with 19 bases in between. CDR3 bases: TGTGCCAGCAGGGCCCTACAGGGAGCCGGGGGCTACACCTTC. This sequence encodes CASRALQGAGGYTF.

The gene calls are TRBV7-2 and TRBJ2-7; D uncertain. In germline, CDR1 is SGHTA, CDR2 FQGNSA. Trimming removed 2 bases at V and 4 bases at J, with 9 bases between. The length of the CDR3 is 13 residues. The DNA for the CDR3 is TGTGCCAGCAGCTTAAGTCGGCGGTACGAGCAGTACTTC. It encodes CASSLSRRYEQYF.

This rearrangement joins TRBV28 to TRBJ1-5; D unresolved. Germline V lookup: CDR1 MDHEN, CDR2 SYDVKM. V was pared by 1 base and J by 6 bases, with 10 bases between. The CDR3 has 14 amino acids. The CDR3 region is CASSLSGKGQPQHF. CDR3 DNA sequence: TGTGCCAGCAGTTTATCGGGAAAGGGTCAGCCCCAGCATTTT. The whole variable domain, remainder taken from reference TRBV28 and TRBJ1-5, is DVKVTQSSRYLVKRTGEKVFLECVQDMDHENMFWYRQDPGLGLRLIYFSYDVKMKEKGDIPEGYSVSREKKERFSLILESASTNQTSMYLCASSLSGKGQPQHFGDGTRLSIL.